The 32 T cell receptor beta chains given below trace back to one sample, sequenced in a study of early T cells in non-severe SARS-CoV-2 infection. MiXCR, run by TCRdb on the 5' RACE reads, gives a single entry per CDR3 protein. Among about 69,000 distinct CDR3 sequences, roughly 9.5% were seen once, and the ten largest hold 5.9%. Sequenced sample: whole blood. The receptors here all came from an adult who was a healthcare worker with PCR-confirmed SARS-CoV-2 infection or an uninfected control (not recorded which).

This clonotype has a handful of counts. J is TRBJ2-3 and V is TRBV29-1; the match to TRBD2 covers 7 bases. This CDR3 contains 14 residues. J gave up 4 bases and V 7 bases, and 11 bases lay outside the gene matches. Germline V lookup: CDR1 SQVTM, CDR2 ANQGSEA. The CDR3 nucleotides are TGCAGCGCCGACCTAGCGGAGATAGCAGATACGCAGTATTTT. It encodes CSADLAEIADTQYF.

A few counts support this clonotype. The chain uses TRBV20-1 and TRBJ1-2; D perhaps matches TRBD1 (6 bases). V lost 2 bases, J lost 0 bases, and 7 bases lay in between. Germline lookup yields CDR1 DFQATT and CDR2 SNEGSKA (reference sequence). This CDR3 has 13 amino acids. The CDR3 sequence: CSARQGSNYGYTF. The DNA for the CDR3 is TGCAGTGCTAGACAGGGGTCTAACTATGGCTACACCTTC.

The CDR3 DNA follows: TGCGCCAGCACAGCCCAGCGTGAGCAGTACTTC. This translates into CASTAQREQYF. This chain joins TRBV10-2 and TRBJ2-7; D is unclear. The CDR3 has 11 amino acids. The germline V and J ends were trimmed by 7 bases and 7 bases, with 11 bases remaining between them. Per the germline V gene, CDR1 is WSHSY and CDR2 is SAAADI.

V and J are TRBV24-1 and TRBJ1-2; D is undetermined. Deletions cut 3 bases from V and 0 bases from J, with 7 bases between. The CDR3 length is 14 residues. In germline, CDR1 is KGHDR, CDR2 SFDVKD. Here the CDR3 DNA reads TGTGCCACCAGTGATACCAGAGCTAACTATGGCTACACCTTC. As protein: CATSDTRANYGYTF.

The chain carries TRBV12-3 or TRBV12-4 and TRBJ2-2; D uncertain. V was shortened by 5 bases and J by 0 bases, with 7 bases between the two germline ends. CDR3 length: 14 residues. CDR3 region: CASSTLTNTGELFF. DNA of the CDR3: TGTGCCAGCAGTACCTTAACGAACACCGGGGAGCTGTTTTTT.

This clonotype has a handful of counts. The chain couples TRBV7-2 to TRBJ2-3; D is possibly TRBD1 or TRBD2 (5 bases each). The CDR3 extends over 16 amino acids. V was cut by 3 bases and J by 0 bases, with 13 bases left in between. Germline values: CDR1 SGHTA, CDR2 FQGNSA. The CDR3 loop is CASSFQGPPSTDTQYF. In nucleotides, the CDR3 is TGTGCCAGCAGCTTTCAGGGACCCCCTAGCACAGATACGCAGTATTTT.

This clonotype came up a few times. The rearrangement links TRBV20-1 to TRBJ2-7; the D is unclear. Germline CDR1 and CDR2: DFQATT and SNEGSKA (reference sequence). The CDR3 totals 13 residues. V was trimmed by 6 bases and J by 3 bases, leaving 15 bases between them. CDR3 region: CSAVWGRSYEQYF. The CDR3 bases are TGCAGTGCGGTTTGGGGAAGAAGCTACGAGCAGTACTTC.

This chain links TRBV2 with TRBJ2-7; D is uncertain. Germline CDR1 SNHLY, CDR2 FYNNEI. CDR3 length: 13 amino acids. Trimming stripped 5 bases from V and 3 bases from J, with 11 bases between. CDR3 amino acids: CASSRDSRYEQYF. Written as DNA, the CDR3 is TGTGCCAGCAGTAGAGACTCACGCTACGAGCAGTACTTC.

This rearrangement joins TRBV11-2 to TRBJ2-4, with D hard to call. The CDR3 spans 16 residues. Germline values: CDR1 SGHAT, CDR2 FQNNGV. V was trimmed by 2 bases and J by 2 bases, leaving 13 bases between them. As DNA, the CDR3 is TGTGCCAGCAGCTTACGGGTATTGCAGACCAAAAACATTCAGTACTTC. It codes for CASSLRVLQTKNIQYF.

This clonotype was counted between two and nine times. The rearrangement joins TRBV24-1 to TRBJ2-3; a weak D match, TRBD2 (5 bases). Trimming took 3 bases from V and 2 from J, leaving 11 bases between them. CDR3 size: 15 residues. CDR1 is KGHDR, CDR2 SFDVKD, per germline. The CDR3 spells CATSDELRDTDTQYF. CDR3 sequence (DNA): TGTGCCACCAGTGATGAGTTACGGGACACAGATACGCAGTATTTT.

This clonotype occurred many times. In DNA, the CDR3 is TGTGCGACCGTGTCGGGGGCAGGGGAGACCCAGTACTTC. Its protein is CATVSGAGETQYF. This chain links TRBV5-4 with TRBJ2-5, with D possibly being TRBD1 or TRBD2 (6 bases each). The CDR3 has 13 residues. The germline CDR1 and CDR2 sequences are SGHNT and YYREEE (reference sequence). Drawing the rest from reference TRBV5-4 and TRBJ2-5, the complete variable domain is ETGVTQSPTHLIKTRGQQVTLRCSSQSGHNTVSWYQQALGQGPQFIFQYYREEENGRGNFPPRFSGLQFPNYSSELNVNALELDDSALYLCATVSGAGETQYFGPGTRLLVL.

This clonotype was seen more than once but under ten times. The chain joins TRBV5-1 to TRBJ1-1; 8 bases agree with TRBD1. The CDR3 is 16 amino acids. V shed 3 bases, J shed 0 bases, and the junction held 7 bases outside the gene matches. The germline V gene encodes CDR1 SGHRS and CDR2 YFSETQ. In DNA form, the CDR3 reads TGCGCCAGCAGCTCGAGAGACAGGGGAGTGAACACTGAAGCTTTCTTT. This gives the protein CASSSRDRGVNTEAFF.

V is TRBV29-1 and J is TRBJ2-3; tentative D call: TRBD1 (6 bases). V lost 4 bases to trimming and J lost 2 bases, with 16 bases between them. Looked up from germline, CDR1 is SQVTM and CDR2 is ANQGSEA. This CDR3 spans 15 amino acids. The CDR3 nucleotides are TGCAGCGTTGCCTATTTCCGGGACACCACAGATACGCAGTATTTT. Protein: CSVAYFRDTTDTQYF.

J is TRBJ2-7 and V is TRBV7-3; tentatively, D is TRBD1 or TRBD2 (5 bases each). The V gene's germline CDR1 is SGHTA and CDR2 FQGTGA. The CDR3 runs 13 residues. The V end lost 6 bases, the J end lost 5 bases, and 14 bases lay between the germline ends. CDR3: CASRGPPGNEQYF. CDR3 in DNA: TGTGCCAGCAGGGGACCCCCGGGCAACGAGCAGTACTTC. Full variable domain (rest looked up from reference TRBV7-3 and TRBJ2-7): GAGVSQTPSNKVTEKGKYVELRCDPISGHTALYWYRQSLGQGPEFLIYFQGTGAADDSGLPNDRFFAVRPEGSVSTLKIQRTERGDSAVYLCASRGPPGNEQYFGPGTRLTVT.

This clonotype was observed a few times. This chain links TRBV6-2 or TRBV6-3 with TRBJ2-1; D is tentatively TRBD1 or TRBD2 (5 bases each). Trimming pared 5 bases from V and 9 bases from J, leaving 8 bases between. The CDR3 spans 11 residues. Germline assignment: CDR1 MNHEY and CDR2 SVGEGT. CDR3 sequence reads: CASSNGGEQFF. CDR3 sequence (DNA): TGTGCCAGCAGTAATGGGGGTGAGCAGTTCTTC.

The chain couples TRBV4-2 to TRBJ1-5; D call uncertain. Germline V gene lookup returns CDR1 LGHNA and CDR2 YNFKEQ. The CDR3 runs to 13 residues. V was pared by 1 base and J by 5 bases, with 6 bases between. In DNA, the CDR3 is TGTGCCAGCAGCCAAGTACGGGATCAGCCCCAGCATTTT. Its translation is CASSQVRDQPQHF.

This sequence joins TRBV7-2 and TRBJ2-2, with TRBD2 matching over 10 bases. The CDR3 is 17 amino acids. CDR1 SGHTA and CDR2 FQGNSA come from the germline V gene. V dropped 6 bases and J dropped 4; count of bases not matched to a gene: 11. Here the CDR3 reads CASSWKGQREGTGELFF. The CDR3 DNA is TGTGCCAGCAGTTGGAAGGGTCAGCGGGAGGGCACCGGGGAGCTGTTTTTT.

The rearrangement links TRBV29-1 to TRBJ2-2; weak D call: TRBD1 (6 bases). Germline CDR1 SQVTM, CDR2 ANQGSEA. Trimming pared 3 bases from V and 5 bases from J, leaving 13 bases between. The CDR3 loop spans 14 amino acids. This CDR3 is CSVDVQGLTGELFF. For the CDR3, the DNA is TGCAGCGTTGATGTACAGGGCCTGACCGGGGAGCTGTTTTTT.

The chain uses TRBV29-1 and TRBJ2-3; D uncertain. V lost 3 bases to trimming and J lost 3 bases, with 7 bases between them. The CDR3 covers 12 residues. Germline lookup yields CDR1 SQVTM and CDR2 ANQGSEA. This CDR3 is CSVDKATDTQYF. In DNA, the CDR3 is TGCAGCGTTGATAAGGCGACAGATACGCAGTATTTT.

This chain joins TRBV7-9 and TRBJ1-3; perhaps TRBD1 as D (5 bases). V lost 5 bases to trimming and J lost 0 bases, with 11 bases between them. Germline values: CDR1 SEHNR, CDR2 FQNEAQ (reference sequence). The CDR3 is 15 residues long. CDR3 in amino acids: CASSPRGSSGNTIYF. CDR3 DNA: TGTGCCAGCAGCCCCCGGGGGAGCTCTGGAAACACCATATATTTT.

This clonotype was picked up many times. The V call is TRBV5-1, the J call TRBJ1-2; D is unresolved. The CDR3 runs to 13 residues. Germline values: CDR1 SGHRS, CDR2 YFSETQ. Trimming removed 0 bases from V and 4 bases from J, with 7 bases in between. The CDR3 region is CASSLGQSYGYTF. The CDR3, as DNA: TGCGCCAGCAGCTTGGGGCAGTCCTATGGCTACACCTTC.

This CDR3 reads CASSKENASGYTDTQYF. Here the CDR3 DNA reads TGTGCCAGCAGCAAAGAGAACGCTAGCGGGTACACAGATACGCAGTATTTT. V is TRBV21-1 and J is TRBJ2-3; the DNA was not used to check the table's D call, TRBD2. TRBV21-1 is recorded as a pseudogene. The length of the CDR3 is 17 residues.

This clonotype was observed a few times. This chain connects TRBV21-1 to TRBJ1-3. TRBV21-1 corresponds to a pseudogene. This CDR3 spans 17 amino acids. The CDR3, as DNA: TGTGCCAGCAGCAAAGAGTCGGCCAGTAAGACTGAAAACACCATATATTTT. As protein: CASSKESASKTENTIYF.

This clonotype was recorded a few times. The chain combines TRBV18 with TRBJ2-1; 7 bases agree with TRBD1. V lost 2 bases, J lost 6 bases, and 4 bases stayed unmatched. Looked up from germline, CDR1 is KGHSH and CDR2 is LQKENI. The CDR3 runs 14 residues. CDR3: CASSPGTDINEQFF. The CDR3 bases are TGTGCCAGCTCACCAGGGACAGACATCAATGAGCAGTTCTTC.

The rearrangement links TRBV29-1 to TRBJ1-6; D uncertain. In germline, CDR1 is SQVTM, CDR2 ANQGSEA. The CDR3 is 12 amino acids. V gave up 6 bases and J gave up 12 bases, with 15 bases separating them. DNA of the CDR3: TGCAGCGTCCTAAGGCCCCCGGAACCCCTCCACTTT. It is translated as CSVLRPPEPLHF.

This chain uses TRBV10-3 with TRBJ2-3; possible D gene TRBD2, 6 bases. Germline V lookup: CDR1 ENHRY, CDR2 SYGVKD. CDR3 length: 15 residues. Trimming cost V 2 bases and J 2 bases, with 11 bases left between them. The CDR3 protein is CAISEQLADTDTQYF. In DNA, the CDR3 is TGTGCCATCAGTGAGCAGTTAGCGGACACAGATACGCAGTATTTT.

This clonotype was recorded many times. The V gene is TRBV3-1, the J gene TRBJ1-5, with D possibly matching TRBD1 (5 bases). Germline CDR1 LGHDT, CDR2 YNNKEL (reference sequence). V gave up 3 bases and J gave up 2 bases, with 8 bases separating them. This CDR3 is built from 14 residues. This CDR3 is CASSQGGGNQPQHF. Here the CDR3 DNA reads TGTGCCAGCAGCCAGGGAGGGGGCAATCAGCCCCAGCATTTT.

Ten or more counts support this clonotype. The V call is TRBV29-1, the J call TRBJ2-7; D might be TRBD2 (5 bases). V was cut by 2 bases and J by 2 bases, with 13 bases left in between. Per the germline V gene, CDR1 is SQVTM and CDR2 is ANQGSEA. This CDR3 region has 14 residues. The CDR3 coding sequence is TGCAGCGTTGAACTCCAGCGGAGACCCTACGAGCAGTACTTC. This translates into CSVELQRRPYEQYF.

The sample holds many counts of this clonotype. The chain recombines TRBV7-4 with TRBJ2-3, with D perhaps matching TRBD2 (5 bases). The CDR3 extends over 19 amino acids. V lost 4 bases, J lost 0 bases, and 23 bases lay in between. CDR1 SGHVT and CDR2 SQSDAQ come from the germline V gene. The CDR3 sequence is CASSSPVARSHPSTDTQYF. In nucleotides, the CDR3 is TGTGCCAGCAGCTCCCCCGTAGCGAGAAGCCATCCTAGCACAGATACGCAGTATTTT.

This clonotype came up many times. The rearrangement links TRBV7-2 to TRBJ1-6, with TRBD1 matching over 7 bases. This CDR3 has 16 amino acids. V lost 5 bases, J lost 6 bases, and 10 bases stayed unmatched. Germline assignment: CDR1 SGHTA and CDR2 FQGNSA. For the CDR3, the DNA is TGTGCCAGCAGCCCGGACAGGTCCTGGGGTAATTCACCCCTCCACTTT. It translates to CASSPDRSWGNSPLHF.

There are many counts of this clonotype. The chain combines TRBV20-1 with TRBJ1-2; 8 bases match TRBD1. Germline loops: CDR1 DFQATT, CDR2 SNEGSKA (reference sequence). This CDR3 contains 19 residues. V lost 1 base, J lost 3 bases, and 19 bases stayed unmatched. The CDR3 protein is CSARGLRGYDRGLDYGYTF. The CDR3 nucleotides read TGCAGTGCTAGAGGCCTCCGGGGGTACGACAGGGGTTTAGACTATGGCTACACCTTC.

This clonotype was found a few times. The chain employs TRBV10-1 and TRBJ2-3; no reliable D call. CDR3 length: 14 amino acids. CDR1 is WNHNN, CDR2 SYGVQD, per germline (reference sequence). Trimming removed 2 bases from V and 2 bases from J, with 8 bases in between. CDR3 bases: TGCGCCAGCAGTGAGATCCCCGACACAGATACGCAGTATTTT. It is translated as CASSEIPDTDTQYF.